The present TCR beta chain was sequenced within a study of blood T cell repertoires in COVID-19 (dated by TCRdb to the early 2020s). For the study in its entirety: Samples covering the acute and convalescent phases of COVID-19 were provided by collaborators in the United States, Italy and Spain. The material from the prospective study consisted of cDNA or gDNA derived from T cells, B-cell-depleted T cells, or PBMCs. Deeply sampled blood TCRbeta repertoires from subjects exposed to, actively infected with, or recovered from COVID-19 were included in the dataset. The repertoires were released in a freely available public database meant as a resource for research on the immune response to SARS-CoV-2. Samples came from the ongoing ImmuneRACE study (first 160 participants) plus 1,254 subjects from 6 global collaborators. A de-identified subject ID, COVID-19 status, age in years and sex were almost always included in the sample metadata. Where HLA class I and class II types were available, the types were taken from metadata supplied by the sample provider, not from assay-based typing.

Paper-wide results and their limitations: The amount of clinical and demographic metadata varied by source and participant and was provided uncurated.

Each collaborating institution followed its own protocols to collect whole blood in K2EDTA tubes. For TCRbeta analysis, collaborators shipped samples in one of three forms: frozen whole blood, isolated PBMCs, or DNA extracted from either of those sample types. TCRbeta CDR3 regions were amplified from genomic DNA by means of the immunoSEQ Assay, a bias-controlled multiplex PCR. The authors' analysis ran thus. Within the assay, amplification of reference gene primers was used to estimate how many nucleated cells each sample contained. To quantify the absolute abundance of each unique TCRbeta CDR3 rearrangement, sequence reads were collapsed and filtered. For each sample, productive Simpson clonality was calculated as the square root of Simpson's diversity index over productive rearrangements. TCRdb obtained this table from immuneACCESS and retained in-frame rearrangements with V and J assigned. These tables miss some clones; where compared with another copy, unresolved V genes account for less than half of the shortfall, and the remainder is unexplained. V and J calls and clone size come straight from that table; D and trimming were deduced from the DNA. Recorded for this sample are 200,000 to 250,000 clones; roughly 83% of them occurred a single time. The top ten constitute less than 8% of the sample.

On this clone itself: Its antigen is not yet known. No base qualities exist here, and no much larger clone lies one base off it.

The TCR was taken from a woman aged 50 to 60 with acute or convalescent COVID-19. Input material: peripheral blood.

CDR3 loop: CASTQLQGAFSEAFF. At the DNA level, the sequence is TGTGCCAGCACCCAACTACAGGGGGCCTTCAGTGAAGCTTTCTTT. The sequence is built from TRBV6-6 and TRBJ1-1; the junction holds 9 bases that match TRBD1. The V end gives up 7 bases and the J end 7 bases, leaving 13 bases in the junction not matched to a gene. The CDR3 contains 15 residues, cysteine and phenylalanine counted. The sequence is cut down to CDR3 DNA, 45 bases in frame from base 1. For CDR1 and CDR2, the germline V gene (reference sequence) lists MNHNY and SVGAGI.